This T cell receptor beta chain was retrieved from a study of blood T cell repertoires in COVID-19 (dated by TCRdb to the early 2020s). With respect to the entire study: Samples covering the acute and convalescent phases of COVID-19 were provided by collaborators in the United States, Italy and Spain. The prospective study material was composed of cDNA or gDNA derived from T cells, B-cell-depleted T cells, or PBMCs. Subjects who had been exposed to COVID-19, were actively infected with it, or had recovered from it provided the deeply sampled blood TCRbeta repertoires that made up the dataset. The repertoires were released in a freely available public database meant as a resource for research on the immune response to SARS-CoV-2. Samples were obtained from the ongoing ImmuneRACE study (first 160 participants) and from some 1,300 subjects provided by 6 global collaborators. Nearly every sample came with metadata listing a de-identified subject ID, COVID-19 status, age in years and sex. Where available, HLA class I and class II types were obtained from metadata supplied by the sample provider rather than from assay-based typing. Beyond this particular receptor, the publication reports: The amount of clinical and demographic metadata varied by source and participant and was provided uncurated.

Enrolling through a virtual design, the prospective study's participants ranged in age from roughly 18 to 95 years and lived across some 23 United States geographic areas. In the prospective study, cohorts were assigned on the basis of participant-reported clinical history obtained from a screening survey and a study questionnaire. Recovered participants in ImmuneRACE Cohort 3 were defined by two consecutive negative NP/OP PCR tests, clearance by a healthcare professional, or resolution of symptoms. In the prospective study, mobile phlebotomists collected whole blood, serum and a nasopharyngeal or oropharyngeal swab from each participant. Over a 2-month period, participants in the prospective study had the option of providing additional blood draws and questionnaires. Before DNA extraction, prospective study blood samples were shipped either frozen or at room temperature. The immunoSEQ Assay, a bias-controlled multiplex PCR, was used to amplify TCRbeta CDR3 regions from genomic DNA. In the authors' own workflow: The number of nucleated cells in each sample was estimated by amplification of reference gene primers within the assay. Sequence reads were collapsed and filtered to measure the absolute abundance of every unique TCRbeta CDR3 rearrangement. For each sample, productive Simpson clonality was calculated by taking the square root of Simpson's diversity index across productive rearrangements. Held by TCRdb, this immuneACCESS table contains in-frame sequences only and omits some clones. Under half of the omission traces to an unresolved V gene where checked; the cause of the rest is unknown. V, J and clone size are those of that table, while D and trimming were read from the DNA. This sample lists 250,000 or so clones; 65% to 85% were detected once. The ten largest clones capture about 3.4% of the sample.

From a lookup of the germline V gene, CDR1 and CDR2 are LGHNA and YNFKEQ. From its cysteine to its phenylalanine, the CDR3 spans 15 amino acids. The entry retains the CDR3 DNA only, 45 bases that are in frame from base 1. Unmatched junction bases come to 3, with V trimmed by 2 bases and J by 3 bases. Of note for this clone: Its antigen is currently not known. Per-base qualities were not stored, and no clone one base away is much larger.

Input material: PBMCs or T cells enriched from blood (not recorded which). Here the chain combines TRBV4-2 and TRBJ2-7; 11 of the junction bases match TRBD2. The TCR originated in a man aged 50 to 60 who had recovered from COVID-19. The DNA sequence reads TGTGCCAGCAGCCAACGAACTAGCGGGGGCTACGAGCAGTACTTC. This yields the protein CASSQRTSGGYEQYF.